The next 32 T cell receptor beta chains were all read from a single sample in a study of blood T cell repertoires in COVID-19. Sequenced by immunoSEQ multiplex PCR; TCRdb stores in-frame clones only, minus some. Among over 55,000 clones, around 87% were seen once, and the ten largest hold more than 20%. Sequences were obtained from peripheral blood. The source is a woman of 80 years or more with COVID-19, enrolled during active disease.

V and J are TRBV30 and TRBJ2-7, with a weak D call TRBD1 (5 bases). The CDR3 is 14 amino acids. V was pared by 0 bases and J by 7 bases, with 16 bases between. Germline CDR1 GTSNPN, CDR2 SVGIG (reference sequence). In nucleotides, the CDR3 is TGTGCCTGGAGTGTAGGGGCCACCCCATGGGAGCAGTACTTC. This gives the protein CAWSVGATPWEQYF.

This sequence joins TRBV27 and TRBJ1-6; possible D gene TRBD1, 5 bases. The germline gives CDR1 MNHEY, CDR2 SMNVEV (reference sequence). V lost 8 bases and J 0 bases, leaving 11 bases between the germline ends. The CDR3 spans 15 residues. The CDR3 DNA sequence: TGTGCCAGCCAATCAGGGTTCTCCTATAATTCACCCCTCCACTTT. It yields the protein CASQSGFSYNSPLHF.

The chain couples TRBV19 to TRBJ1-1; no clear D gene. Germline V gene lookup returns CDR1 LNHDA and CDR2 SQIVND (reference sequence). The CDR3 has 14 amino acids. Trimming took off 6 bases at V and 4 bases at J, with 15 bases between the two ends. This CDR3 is CASSEVVGVTEAFF. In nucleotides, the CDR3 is TGTGCCAGTAGCGAGGTGGTCGGGGTCACTGAAGCTTTCTTT.

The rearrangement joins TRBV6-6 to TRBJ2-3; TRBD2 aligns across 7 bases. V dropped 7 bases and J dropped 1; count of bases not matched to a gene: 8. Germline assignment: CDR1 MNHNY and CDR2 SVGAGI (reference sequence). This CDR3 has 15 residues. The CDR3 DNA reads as TGTGCCAGCACCCAAGCGGGGAGGGGCACAGATACGCAGTATTTT. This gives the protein CASTQAGRGTDTQYF.

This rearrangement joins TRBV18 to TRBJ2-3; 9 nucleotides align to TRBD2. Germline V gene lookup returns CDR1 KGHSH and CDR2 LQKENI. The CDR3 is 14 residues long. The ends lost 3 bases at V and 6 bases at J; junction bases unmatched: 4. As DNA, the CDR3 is TGTGCCAGCTCACCGGGACTAGCTGTGGATACGCAGTATTTT. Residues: CASSPGLAVDTQYF.

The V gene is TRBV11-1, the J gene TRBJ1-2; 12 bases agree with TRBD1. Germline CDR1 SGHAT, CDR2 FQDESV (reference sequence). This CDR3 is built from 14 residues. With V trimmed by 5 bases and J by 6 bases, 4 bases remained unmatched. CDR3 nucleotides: TGTGCCAGCAGCCCCGGGACAGGGGGCAATGGCTACACCTTC. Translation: CASSPGTGGNGYTF.

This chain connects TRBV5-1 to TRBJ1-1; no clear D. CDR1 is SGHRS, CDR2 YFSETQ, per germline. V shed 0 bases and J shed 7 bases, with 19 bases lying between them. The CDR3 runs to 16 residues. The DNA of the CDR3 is TGCGCCAGCAGCTTGGAGGAGGTTGGGGTTTATGGTGAAGCTTTCTTT. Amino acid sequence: CASSLEEVGVYGEAFF.

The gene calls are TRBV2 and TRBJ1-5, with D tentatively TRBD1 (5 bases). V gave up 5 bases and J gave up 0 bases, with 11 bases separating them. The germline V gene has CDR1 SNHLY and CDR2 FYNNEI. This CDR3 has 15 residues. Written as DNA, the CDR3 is TGTGCCAGCAGTAGAGAACAGGATAGCAATCAGCCCCAGCATTTT. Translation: CASSREQDSNQPQHF.

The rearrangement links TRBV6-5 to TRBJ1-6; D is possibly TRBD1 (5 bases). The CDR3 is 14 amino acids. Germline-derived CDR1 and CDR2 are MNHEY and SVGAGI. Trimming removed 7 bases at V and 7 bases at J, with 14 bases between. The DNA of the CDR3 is TGTGCCAGCAACTCAGCGGGGGACAATTCACCCCTCCACTTT. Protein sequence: CASNSAGDNSPLHF.

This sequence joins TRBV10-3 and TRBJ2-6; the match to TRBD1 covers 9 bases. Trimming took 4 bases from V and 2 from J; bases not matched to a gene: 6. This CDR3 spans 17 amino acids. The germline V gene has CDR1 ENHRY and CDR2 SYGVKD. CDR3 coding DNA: TGTGCCATCAGTGGGGGACAGGGCTCCACTGGGGCCAACGTCCTGACTTTC. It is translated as CAISGGQGSTGANVLTF.

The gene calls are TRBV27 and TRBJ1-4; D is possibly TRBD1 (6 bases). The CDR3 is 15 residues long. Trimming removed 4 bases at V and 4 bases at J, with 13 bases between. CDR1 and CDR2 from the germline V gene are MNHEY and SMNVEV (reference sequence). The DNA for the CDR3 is TGTGCCAGCAGTTCTGCAGGGGTAGTTAATGAAAAACTGTTTTTT. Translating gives CASSSAGVVNEKLFF.

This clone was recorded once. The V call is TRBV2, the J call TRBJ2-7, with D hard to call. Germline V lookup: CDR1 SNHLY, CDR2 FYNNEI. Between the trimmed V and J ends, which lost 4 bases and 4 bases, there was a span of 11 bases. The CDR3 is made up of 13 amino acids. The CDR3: CASSGVGDYEQYF. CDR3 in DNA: TGTGCCAGCAGTGGGGTGGGCGATTACGAGCAGTACTTC.

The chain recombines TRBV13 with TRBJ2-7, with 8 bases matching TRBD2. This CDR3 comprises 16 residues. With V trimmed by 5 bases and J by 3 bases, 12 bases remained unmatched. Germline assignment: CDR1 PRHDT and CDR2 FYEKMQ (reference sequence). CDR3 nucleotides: TGTGCCAGCAGCCGAAAAAGCGGGGGCCCCTACTACGAGCAGTACTTC. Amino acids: CASSRKSGGPYYEQYF.

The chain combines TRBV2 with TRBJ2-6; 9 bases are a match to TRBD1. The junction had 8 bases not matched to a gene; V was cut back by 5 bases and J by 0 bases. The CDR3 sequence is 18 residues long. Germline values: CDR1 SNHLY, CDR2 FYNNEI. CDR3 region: CASSRETGGYSGANVLTF. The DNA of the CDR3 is TGTGCCAGCAGTCGAGAGACAGGGGGATACTCTGGGGCCAACGTCCTGACTTTC. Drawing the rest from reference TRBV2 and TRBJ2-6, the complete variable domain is EPEVTQTPSHQVTQMGQEVILRCVPISNHLYFYWYRQILGQKVEFLVSFYNNEISEKSEIFDDQFSVERPDGSNFTLKIRSTKLEDSAMYFCASSRETGGYSGANVLTFGAGSRLTVL.

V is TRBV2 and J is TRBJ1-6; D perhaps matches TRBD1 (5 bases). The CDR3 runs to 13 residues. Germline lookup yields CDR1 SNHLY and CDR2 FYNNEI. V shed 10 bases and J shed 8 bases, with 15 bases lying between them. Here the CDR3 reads CAISALGDSPLHF. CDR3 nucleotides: TGTGCCATCTCCGCTCTAGGGGATTCACCCCTCCACTTT.

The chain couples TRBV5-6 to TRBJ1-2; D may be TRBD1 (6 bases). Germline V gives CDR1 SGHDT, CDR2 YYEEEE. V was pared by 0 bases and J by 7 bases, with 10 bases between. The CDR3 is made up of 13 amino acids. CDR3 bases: TGTGCCAGCAGCTTGGCAGGGGTTGGTGGCTACACCTTC. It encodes CASSLAGVGGYTF.

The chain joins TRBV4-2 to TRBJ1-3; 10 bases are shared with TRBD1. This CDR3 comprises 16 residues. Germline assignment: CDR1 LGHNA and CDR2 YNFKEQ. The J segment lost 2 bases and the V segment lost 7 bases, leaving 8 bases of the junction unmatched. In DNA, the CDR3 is TGTGCCAGCAACCCCGGGACAGGGGTGACTGGAAACACCATATATTTT. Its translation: CASNPGTGVTGNTIYF.

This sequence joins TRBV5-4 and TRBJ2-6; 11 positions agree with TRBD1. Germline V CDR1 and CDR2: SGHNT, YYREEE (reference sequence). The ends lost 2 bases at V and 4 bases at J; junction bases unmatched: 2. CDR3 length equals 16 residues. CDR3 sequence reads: CASSLGQGAGANVLTF. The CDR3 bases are TGTGCCAGCAGCTTAGGACAGGGGGCGGGGGCCAACGTCCTGACTTTC.

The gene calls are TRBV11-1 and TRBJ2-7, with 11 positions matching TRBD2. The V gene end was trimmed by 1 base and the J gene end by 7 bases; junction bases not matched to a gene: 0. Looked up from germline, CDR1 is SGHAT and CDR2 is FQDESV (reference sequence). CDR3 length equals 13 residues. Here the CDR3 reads CASSLGLAGEQYF. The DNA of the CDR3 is TGTGCCAGCAGCTTAGGACTAGCGGGGGAGCAGTACTTC.

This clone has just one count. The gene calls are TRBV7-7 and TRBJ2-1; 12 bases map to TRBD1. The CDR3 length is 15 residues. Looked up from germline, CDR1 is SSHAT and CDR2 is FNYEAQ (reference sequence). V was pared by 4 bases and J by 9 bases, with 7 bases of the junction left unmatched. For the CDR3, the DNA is TGTGCCAGCAGCTCTGGGACAGGGGGCTTGGGTGAGCAGTTCTTC. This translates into CASSSGTGGLGEQFF.

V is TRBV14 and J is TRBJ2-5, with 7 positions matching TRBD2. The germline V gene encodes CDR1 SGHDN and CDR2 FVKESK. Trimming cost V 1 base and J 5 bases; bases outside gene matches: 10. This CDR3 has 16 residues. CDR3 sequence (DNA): TGTGCCAGCAGCCAAGCGGGGCTAGCGGTTGTCGAGACCCAGTACTTC. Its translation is CASSQAGLAVVETQYF.

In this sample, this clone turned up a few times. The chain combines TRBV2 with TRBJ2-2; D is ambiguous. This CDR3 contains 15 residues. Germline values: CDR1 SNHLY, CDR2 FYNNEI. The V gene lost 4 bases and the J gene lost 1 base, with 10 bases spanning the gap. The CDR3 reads CASSVQAGNTGELFF. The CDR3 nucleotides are TGTGCCAGCAGTGTTCAGGCAGGGAACACCGGGGAGCTGTTTTTT.

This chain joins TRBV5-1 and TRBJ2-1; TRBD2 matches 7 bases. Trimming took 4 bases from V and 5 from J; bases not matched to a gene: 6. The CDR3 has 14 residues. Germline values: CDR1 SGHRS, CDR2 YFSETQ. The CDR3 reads CASSPQAGHNEQFF. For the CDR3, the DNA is TGCGCCAGCAGCCCCCAAGCGGGGCACAATGAGCAGTTCTTC.

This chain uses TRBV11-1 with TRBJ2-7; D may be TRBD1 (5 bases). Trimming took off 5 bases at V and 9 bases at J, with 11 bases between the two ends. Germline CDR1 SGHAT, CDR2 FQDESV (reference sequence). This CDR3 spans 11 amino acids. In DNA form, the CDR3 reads TGTGCCAGCAGCAAACAGGCGCTGCAGTACTTC. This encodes CASSKQALQYF.

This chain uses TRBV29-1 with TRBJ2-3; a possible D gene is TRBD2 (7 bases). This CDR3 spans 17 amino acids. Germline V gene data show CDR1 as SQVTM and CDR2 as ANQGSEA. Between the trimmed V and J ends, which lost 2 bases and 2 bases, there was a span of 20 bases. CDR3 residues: CSVEPQRGASYTDTQYF. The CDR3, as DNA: TGCAGCGTTGAACCCCAACGGGGGGCGAGTTACACAGATACGCAGTATTTT.

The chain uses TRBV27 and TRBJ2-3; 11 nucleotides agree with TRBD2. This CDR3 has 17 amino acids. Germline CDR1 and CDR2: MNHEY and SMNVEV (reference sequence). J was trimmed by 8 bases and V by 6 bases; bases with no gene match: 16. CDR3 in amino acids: CASRAGTSGGPRATQYF. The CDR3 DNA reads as TGTGCCAGCAGGGCCGGAACTAGCGGGGGCCCCCGGGCTACGCAGTATTTT.

The CDR3 DNA is TGCAGCGTTGTTTTAGGGACAGGGCTGTACTTC. Protein product: CSVVLGTGLYF. The chain combines TRBV29-1 with TRBJ2-7; 9 nucleotides line up with TRBD1. Germline V lookup: CDR1 SQVTM, CDR2 ANQGSEA. V shed 4 bases and J 12 bases; nucleotides not matched to a gene: 7. The CDR3 loop spans 11 amino acids.

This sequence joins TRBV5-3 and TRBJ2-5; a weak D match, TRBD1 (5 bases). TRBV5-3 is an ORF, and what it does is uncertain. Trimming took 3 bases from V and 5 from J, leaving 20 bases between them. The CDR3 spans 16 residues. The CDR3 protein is CARSCPVGRECETQYF. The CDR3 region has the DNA TGTGCCAGAAGCTGCCCGGTCGGCAGGGAATGCGAGACCCAGTACTTC.

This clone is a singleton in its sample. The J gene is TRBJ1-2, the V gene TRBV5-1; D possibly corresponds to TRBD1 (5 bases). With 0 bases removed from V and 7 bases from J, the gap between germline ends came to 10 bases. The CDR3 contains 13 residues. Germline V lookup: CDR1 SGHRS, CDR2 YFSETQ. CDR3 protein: CASSLAGDSGYTF. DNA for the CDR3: TGCGCCAGCAGCTTGGCGGGGGATTCTGGCTACACCTTC.

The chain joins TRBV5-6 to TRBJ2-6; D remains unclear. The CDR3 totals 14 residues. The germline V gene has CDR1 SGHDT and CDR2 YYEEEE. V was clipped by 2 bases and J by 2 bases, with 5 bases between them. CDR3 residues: CASSFGTGANVLTF. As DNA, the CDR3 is TGTGCCAGCAGCTTCGGTACTGGGGCCAACGTCCTGACTTTC.

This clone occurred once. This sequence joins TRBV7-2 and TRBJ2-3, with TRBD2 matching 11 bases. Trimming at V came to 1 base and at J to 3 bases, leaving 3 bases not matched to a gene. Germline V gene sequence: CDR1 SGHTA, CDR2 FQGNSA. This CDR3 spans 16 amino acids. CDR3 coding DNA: TGTGCCAGCAGCTTAGGTCTAGCGGGGGGAACAGATACGCAGTATTTT. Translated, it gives CASSLGLAGGTDTQYF.

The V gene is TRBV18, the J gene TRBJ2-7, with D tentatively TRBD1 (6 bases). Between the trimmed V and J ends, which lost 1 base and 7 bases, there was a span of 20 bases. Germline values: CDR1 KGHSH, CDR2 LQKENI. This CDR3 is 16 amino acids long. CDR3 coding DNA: TGTGCCAGCTCACCACTCATTGCCGCAGGGGCGCGGGAGCAGTACTTC. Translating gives CASSPLIAAGAREQYF.